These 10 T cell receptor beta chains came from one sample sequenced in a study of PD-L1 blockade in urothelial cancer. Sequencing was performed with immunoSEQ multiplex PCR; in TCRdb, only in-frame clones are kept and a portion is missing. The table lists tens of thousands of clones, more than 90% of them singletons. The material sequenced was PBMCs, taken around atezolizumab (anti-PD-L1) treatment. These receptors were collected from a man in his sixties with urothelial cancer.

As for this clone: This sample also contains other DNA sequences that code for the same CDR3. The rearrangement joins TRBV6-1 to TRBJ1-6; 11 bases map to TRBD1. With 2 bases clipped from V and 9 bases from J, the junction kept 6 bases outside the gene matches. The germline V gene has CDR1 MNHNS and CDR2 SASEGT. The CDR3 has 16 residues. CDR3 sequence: CASSEIGQGASSPLHF. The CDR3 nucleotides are TGTGCCAGCAGTGAAATCGGACAGGGGGCGAGTTCACCCCTCCACTTT.

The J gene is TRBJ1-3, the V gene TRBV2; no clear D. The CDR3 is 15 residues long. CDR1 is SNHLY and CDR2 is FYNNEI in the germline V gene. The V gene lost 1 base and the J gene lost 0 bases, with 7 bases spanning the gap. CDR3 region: CASSEDGVSGNTIYF. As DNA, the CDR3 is TGTGCCAGCAGTGAAGACGGGGTCTCTGGAAACACCATATATTTT.

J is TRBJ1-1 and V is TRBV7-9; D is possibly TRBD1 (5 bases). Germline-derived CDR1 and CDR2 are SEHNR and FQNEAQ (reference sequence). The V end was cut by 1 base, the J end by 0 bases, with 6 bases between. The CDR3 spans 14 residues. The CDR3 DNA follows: TGTGCCAGCAGCTTAGTAGGGGTGAACACTGAAGCTTTCTTT. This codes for CASSLVGVNTEAFF.

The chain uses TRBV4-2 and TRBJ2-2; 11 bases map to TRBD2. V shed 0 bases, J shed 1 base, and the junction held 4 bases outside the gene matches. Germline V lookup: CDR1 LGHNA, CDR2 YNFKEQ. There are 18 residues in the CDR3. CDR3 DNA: TGTGCCAGCAGCCAAGAAAAGGGACTAGCGGTGAACACCGGGGAGCTGTTTTTT. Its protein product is CASSQEKGLAVNTGELFF.

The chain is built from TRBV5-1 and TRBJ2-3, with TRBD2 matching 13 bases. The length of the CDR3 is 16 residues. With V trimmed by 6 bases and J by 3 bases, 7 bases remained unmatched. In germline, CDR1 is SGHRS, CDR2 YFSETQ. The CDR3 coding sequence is TGCGCCAGCAAACAATGGACTAGCGGGAGTACAGATACGCAGTATTTT. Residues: CASKQWTSGSTDTQYF.

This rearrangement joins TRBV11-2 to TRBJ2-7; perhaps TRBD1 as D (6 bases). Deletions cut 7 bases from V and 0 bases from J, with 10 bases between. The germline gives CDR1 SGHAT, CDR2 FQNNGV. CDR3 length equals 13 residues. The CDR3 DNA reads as TGTGCCAGCAAATCGACAGGCTCCTACGAGCAGTACTTC. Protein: CASKSTGSYEQYF.

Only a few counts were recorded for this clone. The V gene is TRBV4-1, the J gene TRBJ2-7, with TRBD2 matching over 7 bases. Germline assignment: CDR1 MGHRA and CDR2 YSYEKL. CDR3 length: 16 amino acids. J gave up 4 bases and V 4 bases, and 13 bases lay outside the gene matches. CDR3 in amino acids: CASSLPLTGGEYEQYF. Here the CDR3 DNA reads TGCGCCAGCAGCCTCCCCTTAACGGGGGGAGAATACGAGCAGTACTTC.

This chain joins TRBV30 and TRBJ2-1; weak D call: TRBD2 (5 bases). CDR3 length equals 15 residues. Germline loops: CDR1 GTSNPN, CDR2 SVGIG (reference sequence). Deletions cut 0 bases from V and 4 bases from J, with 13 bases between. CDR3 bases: TGTGCCTGGAGTGTTGGAGCGGACCGTTACAATGAGCAGTTCTTC. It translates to CAWSVGADRYNEQFF.

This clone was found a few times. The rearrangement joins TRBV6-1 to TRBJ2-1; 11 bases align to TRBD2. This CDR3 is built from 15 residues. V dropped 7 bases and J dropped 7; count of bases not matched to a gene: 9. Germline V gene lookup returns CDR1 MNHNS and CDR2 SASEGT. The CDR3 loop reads CASTDIAGGLNEQFF. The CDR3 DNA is TGTGCCAGCACCGACATAGCGGGAGGGCTTAATGAGCAGTTCTTC.

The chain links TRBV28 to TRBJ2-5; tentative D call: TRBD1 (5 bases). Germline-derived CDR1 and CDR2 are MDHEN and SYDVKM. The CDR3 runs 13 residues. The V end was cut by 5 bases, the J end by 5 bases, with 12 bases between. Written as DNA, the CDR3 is TGTGCCAGCAGTATAGGGGTACTGGAGACCCAGTACTTC. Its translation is CASSIGVLETQYF.